This T cell receptor beta chain stems from a study of cytomegalovirus exposure and HLA in healthy donors. Between the trimmed V and J ends, which lost 5 bases and 0 bases, there was a span of 14 bases. From germline, CDR1 is LNHDA and CDR2 SQIVND (reference sequence). The length of the CDR3 is 16 residues. Primers: 60 Vbeta forward and 13 Jbeta reverse. TCRdb keeps only in-frame clones here, not all; method: immunoSEQ multiplex PCR. The data contain approximately 100,000 clones, around two thirds of them singletons. The source material was PBMCs. This rearrangement joins TRBV19 to TRBJ1-3; D might be TRBD1 (6 bases). The sequence was obtained from a man over 45 in good health and CMV-seropositive. The CDR3 sequence: CASSEGHINSGNTIYF. The CDR3 bases are TGTGCCAGTAGTGAGGGACACATTAACTCTGGAAACACCATATATTTT.